This T cell receptor beta chain was identified in a study of PD-1 blockade in classical Hodgkin lymphoma. Points from the study as a whole: Diversity in CD4+ TCRs, unlike that measured in CD8+ TCRs, had risen significantly by C4D1. Baseline TCR diversity was reportedly lower in newly diagnosed patients than healthy donors.

The CDR3 has 14 amino acids. V dropped 5 bases and J dropped 7; count of bases not matched to a gene: 6. Germline-derived CDR1 and CDR2 are SEHNR and FQNEAQ (reference sequence). Comment on this clone: Its antigen remains unknown.

Sequenced by immunoSEQ multiplex PCR; TCRdb stores in-frame clones only, minus some. The table lists 27,000 or so clones, 72% of them singletons. Time point indicated: cycle 4 day 1 (C4D1), after 6 weeks of nivolumab. All trial patients relapsed after autologous stem cell transplantation. The TCR originated in a human donor with classical Hodgkin lymphoma. The specimen comprised peripheral blood mononuclear cells (PBMCs), sampled before the fourth cycle of nivolumab. The chain joins TRBV7-9 to TRBJ1-5, with 9 positions matching TRBD1. CDR3 loop: CASSDRGTGQPQHF. CDR3 in DNA: TGTGCCAGCAGCGACAGGGGGACGGGCCAGCCCCAGCATTTT.